This T cell receptor beta chain was documented in a study of blood T cell repertoires in COVID-19. TCRdb's table, derived via immunoSEQ multiplex PCR, lists solely in-frame clones and lacks some. The sample yields 200,000 to 250,000 clones, about 80% seen once. Participant-reported clinical history was the basis for cohort assignment. This CDR3 contains 15 residues. Unmatched junction bases numbered 10, after V lost 7 bases and J lost 4 bases. Germline V lookup: CDR1 SGHRS, CDR2 YFSETQ. Source material: PBMCs or T cells enriched from blood (not recorded which). The TCR originated in a woman between 45 and 60 years old who had been exposed to COVID-19. The rearrangement links TRBV5-1 to TRBJ2-2, with 7 bases that match TRBD2. The CDR3 DNA reads as TGCGCCAGCTATCGCGGGGGAGATGCCACCGGGGAGCTGTTTTTT. It is translated as CASYRGGDATGELFF.